Below, one T cell receptor beta chain is given with its context. Which antigen it targets is not known. The data were obtained in a study of CXCR3-negative and CXCR3-positive naive CD8 T cells (dated by TCRdb to the late 2010s). As for the study more broadly: In total, 110 million to 150 million TRB reads were obtained, corresponding to roughly 1.5 +/- 0.3 million reads per library. Diversity and physicochemical repertoire analyses covered over 10 donors pooled from two independent experiments. For the TRBV-TRBJ cluster analysis, the naive subsets came from 5 or 6 donors, while the memory cells came from 3 donors. Broad study findings and their caveats: Comparably high repertoire diversity was found in both naive subsets, whereas much lower repertoire diversity was found in memory CD8+ T cells. TRB CDR3s from CXCR3-positive naive cells showed higher hydrophobicity (lower Kidera factor 4), lower energy, and higher strength and volume indices than CXCR3-negative naive cells. Because surface CD5, which is linked to self-reactivity in mice, was comparable between the naive subsets, TCR interaction strength was also inferred from the physicochemical properties of TRB CDR3s. Similar TRBV-TRBJ usage was shown by naive CXCR3-negative and CXCR3-positive cells from the same donor, whereas distinct patterns were shown by memory cells. Freshly isolated PBMCs were used for most assays because CXCR3 expression partially decreased after cryopreservation.

Instrument on record: NextSeq 550. The Human TCR Profiling Kit (MiLaboratory) was used to prepare UMI-labeled 5' RACE TRB cDNA libraries. The full amount of extracted RNA was used for cDNA synthesis, and the full amount of resulting cDNA was used for PCR amplification. The libraries were made side by side, with each library going through the same number of PCR cycles. Regarding the original processing steps: With a minimum of two reads required per UMI, MIGEC and MiXCR pulled out about 50,000 +/- 10,000 unique UMI-labeled TRB cDNA molecules from each library. Each library averaged around 40,000 +/- 10,000 functional in-frame TRB CDR3 nucleotide clonotypes without stop codons. Diversity metrics, including normalized Shannon-Wiener and Chao1, were computed in VDJtools after downsampling to 5000 UMI-labeled TRB molecules per sample. VDJtools computed clonotype-size-weighted physicochemical properties of the central five CDR3 residues: interaction energy, strength, volume and Kidera factor 4. TCRdb reprocessed the reads; each CDR3 protein sequence makes one entry, and DNA is unavailable. Here the V and J calls rest on TCRdb's processing, not on the authors' analysis. The sample's clone listing holds fewer than 90,000 distinct CDR3 sequences. The ten biggest clones cover almost 0.55% of the sample.

The CDR3 goes from the cysteine to the phenylalanine over 13 residues. Only the protein is on record. For every CD8+ T cell subset, over 250,000 cells were flow-sorted straight into RLT lysis buffer, and each subset was sorted in triplicate. To keep memory contaminants out, a stringent definition of naive CD8+ T cells was applied: CD45RO-CCR7+CD27+CD95-. Peripheral blood mononuclear cells were isolated from buffy coats by standard density gradient centrifugation. A FACSAria III was used to flow-sort naive CD8+ T cells into CXCR3-negative and CXCR3-positive populations. Total RNA was extracted from sorted cells with an RNeasy Mini Kit.

The sequence is built from TRBV12-3 or TRBV12-4 and TRBJ2-7; absent DNA, TCRdb's TRBD1 call cannot be checked. The sample was naive CXCR3+ CD8+ T cells from blood. The cell subset or site label, read with the paper, signifies: CD45RO-CCR7+CD27+CD95- naive CD8+ T cells expressing CXCR3 (TNR3+). This sequence originates from a human donor in good health. Some clones in this sample may be carry-over from other donors' samples. The CDR3 loop reads CASSLQGNGEQYF.